This entry is about one TCR beta chain. What it binds is unknown. The CDR3 extends over 14 amino acids. V shed 4 bases and J shed 0 bases, with 9 bases lying between them. With 10-nucleotide random UMIs included, cDNA was synthesized by 5'RACE. MiXCR was run by TCRdb on the 5' RACE reads, yielding one entry per CDR3 protein. The sample includes around 28,000 distinct CDR3 sequences, 2.5% of them seen just once. The sample originates from a study of neurological immune-mediated disorders. Regarding the study as a whole: HTLV-1-associated myelopathy led in TCR clonal expansion, while multiple sclerosis ranked lowest, below healthy controls. Neither clinical nor MRI features were associated with the multiple sclerosis repertoire cluster. None of the CDR3 amino acid sequences of expanded clones were shared across subjects, and this suggested private repertoires in all groups.

What was sequenced was PBMCs. J is TRBJ1-2 and V is TRBV12-3 or TRBV12-4; D is perhaps TRBD1 (5 bases). This clonotype was sampled from a woman aged 50 to 60 with multiple sclerosis. The CDR3 DNA reads as TGTGCCAGCAGTTCTAGGGGCTCTAACTATGGCTACACCTTC. Residues: CASSSRGSNYGYTF.